These 30 T cell receptor beta chains came from one sample sequenced in a study of shared clonotypes between healthy human individuals. TCRdb's table, derived via immunoSEQ multiplex PCR, lists solely in-frame clones and lacks some. Here the sample spans some 2 million clones, 90% to 95% being singletons. Specimen: naive CD4+ T cells sorted from blood. Noted subset: CD45RA+ positively selected. The receptors originated from a man between 18 and 35 years old in good health.

The V call is TRBV7-8, the J call TRBJ2-1; 11 bases line up with TRBD1. CDR1 is SGHVS and CDR2 is FQNEAQ in the germline V gene. The V gene end was trimmed by 5 bases and the J gene end by 14 bases; junction bases not matched to a gene: 8. This CDR3 has 13 residues. The CDR3 sequence: CASSPRTGGSEFF. DNA of the CDR3: TGTGCCAGCAGCCCGAGGACAGGGGGCTCCGAGTTCTTC. Full variable domain (outside the CDR3, taken from reference TRBV7-8 and TRBJ2-1): GAGVSQSPRYKVAKRGQDVALRCDPISGHVSLFWYQQALGQGPEFLTYFQNEAQLDKSGLPSDRFFAERPEGSVSTLKIQRTQQEDSAVYLCASSPRTGGSEFFGPGTRLTVL.

This sequence joins TRBV11-3 and TRBJ2-5; TRBD1 or TRBD2 may be the D gene (5 bases each). CDR1 SGHNT and CDR2 YENEEA come from the germline V gene. With 3 bases removed from V and 0 bases from J, the gap between germline ends came to 11 bases. The CDR3 is 15 amino acids. Here the CDR3 DNA reads TGTGCCAGCAGCTTCGGGACCAAACACCAAGAGACCCAGTACTTC. As protein: CASSFGTKHQETQYF. Together with reference TRBV11-3 and TRBJ2-5, the CDR3 gives the full variable domain: EAGVVQSPRYKIIEKKQPVAFWCNPISGHNTLYWYLQNLGQGPELLIRYENEEAVDDSQLPKDRFSAERLKGVDSTLKIQPAELGDSAVYLCASSFGTKHQETQYFGPGTRLLVL.

The chain links TRBV18 to TRBJ2-3, with TRBD1 matching 7 bases. CDR1 is KGHSH, CDR2 LQKENI, per germline. This CDR3 has 15 residues. J gave up 1 base and V 5 bases, and 6 bases lay outside the gene matches. In DNA, the CDR3 is TGTGCCAGCTCAACGAGACAGGGCGGCACAGATACGCAGTATTTT. This translates into CASSTRQGGTDTQYF.

This chain uses TRBV5-1 with TRBJ1-2, with TRBD1 matching 7 bases. The V gene end was trimmed by 4 bases and the J gene end by 6 bases; junction bases not matched to a gene: 3. This CDR3 has 12 amino acids. Germline V gene lookup returns CDR1 SGHRS and CDR2 YFSETQ. CDR3 loop: CASSRGQDGYTF. CDR3 DNA: TGCGCCAGCAGCCGTGGACAGGATGGCTACACCTTC.

V is TRBV6-6 and J is TRBJ1-1; D is undetermined. Germline V CDR1 and CDR2: MNHNY, SVGAGI (reference sequence). The CDR3 is made up of 14 amino acids. V lost 6 bases and J lost 5, with 16 bases in between. DNA of the CDR3: TGTGCCAGCAGCCTGACGGGAAGGAGGACTGAAGCTTTCTTT. Translating gives CASSLTGRRTEAFF.

This sequence joins TRBV5-4 and TRBJ2-5; D is perhaps TRBD1 (6 bases). The CDR3 contains 13 residues. CDR1 is SGHNT and CDR2 is YYREEE in the germline V gene (reference sequence). V lost 5 bases and J 5 bases, leaving 13 bases between the germline ends. This CDR3 is CASSDRGMETQYF. The CDR3 bases are TGTGCCAGCAGTGATAGGGGGATGGAGACCCAGTACTTC.

V is TRBV7-2 and J is TRBJ1-5; tentative D call: TRBD1 (5 bases). CDR3 length: 14 amino acids. From germline, CDR1 is SGHTA and CDR2 FQGNSA. The V end lost 3 bases, the J end lost 8 bases, and 14 bases lay between the germline ends. Here the CDR3 DNA reads TGTGCCAGCAGCTTCCCTACGGGGCGTGAGCCCCAGCATTTT. Translation: CASSFPTGREPQHF. Full variable domain (outside the CDR3, taken from reference TRBV7-2 and TRBJ1-5): GAGVSQSPSNKVTEKGKDVELRCDPISGHTALYWYRQSLGQGLEFLIYFQGNSAPDKSGLPSDRFSAERTGGSVSTLTIQRTQQEDSAVYLCASSFPTGREPQHFGDGTRLSIL.

The genes are TRBV5-1 and TRBJ2-2; 7 bases are a match to TRBD1. The germline V gene has CDR1 SGHRS and CDR2 YFSETQ. The CDR3 has 15 amino acids. The J segment lost 1 base and the V segment lost 4 bases, leaving 4 bases of the junction unmatched. Here the CDR3 DNA reads TGCGCCAGCAGCGCCCGGACAGGGAACACCGGGGAGCTGTTTTTT. Amino acid sequence: CASSARTGNTGELFF.

This sequence joins TRBV15 and TRBJ1-2, with 9 bases that match TRBD1. Germline V CDR1 and CDR2: LNHNV, YYDKDF (reference sequence). V lost 3 bases, J lost 4 bases, and 15 bases stayed unmatched. This CDR3 region has 18 residues. The CDR3 is CATSSTGTGNIFSYGYTF. CDR3 sequence (DNA): TGTGCCACCAGCAGTACCGGGACAGGGAATATTTTTAGCTATGGCTACACCTTC.

This sequence joins TRBV30 and TRBJ1-1; TRBD1 aligns across 9 bases. Germline V gene data show CDR1 as GTSNPN and CDR2 as SVGIG (reference sequence). With 7 bases clipped from V and 5 bases from J, the junction kept 5 bases outside the gene matches. This CDR3 has 12 amino acids. Here the CDR3 reads CASSTGGTEAFF. The CDR3 DNA reads as TGTGCCTCCTCGACAGGGGGGACTGAAGCTTTCTTT.

This chain uses TRBV19 with TRBJ1-1; 9 nucleotides agree with TRBD1. V dropped 4 bases and J dropped 2; count of bases not matched to a gene: 8. CDR3 length: 16 amino acids. Germline CDR1 reads LNHDA; CDR2 reads SQIVND (reference sequence). CDR3 residues: CASSTLQGARNTEAFF. CDR3 sequence (DNA): TGTGCCAGTAGTACACTACAGGGGGCTCGAAACACTGAAGCTTTCTTT.

This chain uses TRBV7-2 with TRBJ2-3, with 14 bases matching TRBD2. This CDR3 has 16 residues. Germline CDR1 SGHTA, CDR2 FQGNSA. With V trimmed by 2 bases and J by 13 bases, 11 bases remained unmatched. The chain's CDR3 is CASSLKLTTSGRGKYF. CDR3 DNA: TGTGCCAGCAGCTTAAAGCTTACGACTAGCGGGAGGGGAAAGTATTTT.

About this clone itself: A much larger clone sits a single nucleotide away, making a read error possible. The sample contains more than one DNA sequence encoding this CDR3. The V and J genes are TRBV18 and TRBJ1-1; D uncertain. Germline V lookup: CDR1 KGHSH, CDR2 LQKENI. The V gene lost 4 bases and the J gene lost 0 bases, with 6 bases spanning the gap. The CDR3 has 13 amino acids. The CDR3 protein is CASSQDLNTEAFF. The CDR3 coding sequence is TGTGCCAGCTCACAGGATTTGAACACTGAAGCTTTCTTT.

In its sample, this clone was seen once. The chain employs TRBV7-9 and TRBJ2-7; the D is unclear. The germline V gene encodes CDR1 SEHNR and CDR2 FQNEAQ (reference sequence). This CDR3 has 16 residues. Trimming pared 5 bases from V and 0 bases from J, leaving 17 bases between. CDR3 bases: TGTGCCAGCAGCCCCCACGACCCGCCTAGCTCCTACGAGCAGTACTTC. It encodes CASSPHDPPSSYEQYF.

As DNA, the CDR3 is TGTGCCAGCAGCCAAGATACCCAGGGATGGGGTTCAGGTACGCAGTATTTT. This encodes CASSQDTQGWGSGTQYF. V and J are TRBV4-2 and TRBJ2-3, with a weak D call TRBD1 (5 bases). CDR1 LGHNA and CDR2 YNFKEQ come from the germline V gene. This CDR3 region has 17 residues. Trimming took off 0 bases at V and 8 bases at J, with 21 bases between the two ends.

J is TRBJ2-6 and V is TRBV7-2; D may be TRBD1 or TRBD2 (5 bases each). V was trimmed by 2 bases and J by 5 bases, leaving 10 bases between them. Germline lookup yields CDR1 SGHTA and CDR2 FQGNSA. CDR3 length: 15 residues. The CDR3 loop is CASSLKRGRANVLTF. The CDR3 coding sequence is TGTGCCAGCAGCTTAAAGAGGGGCAGGGCCAACGTCCTGACTTTC.

Concerning this clone itself: One end of the junction is discordant with germline, which a read error may explain. CDR3: CASRYEGRF. The CDR3 DNA sequence: TGTGCCAGCAGATATGAAGGACGGTTT. This chain connects TRBV6-4 to TRBJ1-5; D is undetermined. Germline V gene data show CDR1 as MRHNA and CDR2 as SNTAGT. The CDR3 extends over 9 amino acids.

V gene TRBV7-8 combines with J gene TRBJ1-1; maybe TRBD1 (5 bases). The CDR3 is 14 amino acids. Germline CDR1 SGHVS, CDR2 FQNEAQ. V lost 2 bases to trimming and J lost 4 bases, with 11 bases between them. The CDR3 sequence is CASSLRGGSTEAFF. The DNA for the CDR3 is TGTGCCAGCAGCTTAAGGGGCGGGAGCACTGAAGCTTTCTTT.

The V call is TRBV6-6, the J call TRBJ1-5; D unclear. V was trimmed by 4 bases and J by 6 bases, leaving 10 bases between them. CDR3 length equals 13 residues. Germline V CDR1 and CDR2: MNHNY, SVGAGI (reference sequence). CDR3 region: CASSSTGGQPQHF. The CDR3 region has the DNA TGTGCCAGCAGTTCCACGGGCGGTCAGCCCCAGCATTTT.

This chain joins TRBV27 and TRBJ1-4; 8 nucleotides match TRBD1. J was trimmed by 3 bases and V by 5 bases; bases with no gene match: 5. This CDR3 contains 15 residues. The germline V gene has CDR1 MNHEY and CDR2 SMNVEV (reference sequence). Written as DNA, the CDR3 is TGTGCCAGCAGTCAGGACAGGGTTTCTAATGAAAAACTGTTTTTT. This gives the protein CASSQDRVSNEKLFF.

This chain joins TRBV4-1 and TRBJ2-3; 10 bases are a match to TRBD1. The CDR3 extends over 18 amino acids. J lost 0 bases, V lost 1 base, and 7 bases had no gene match. Germline CDR1 reads MGHRA; CDR2 reads YSYEKL. CDR3 sequence: CASSQVRDRGFSTDTQYF. CDR3 bases: TGCGCCAGCAGCCAAGTTAGGGACAGGGGATTTAGCACAGATACGCAGTATTTT.

The rearrangement links TRBV27 to TRBJ2-4; D perhaps matches TRBD1 (5 bases). Trimming took 2 bases from V and 6 from J, leaving 14 bases between them. CDR3 length equals 15 residues. The V gene's germline CDR1 is MNHEY and CDR2 SMNVEV (reference sequence). This CDR3 is CASSLVSGSTNIQYF. The CDR3 bases are TGTGCCAGCAGTTTAGTGTCAGGGTCTACAAACATTCAGTACTTC.

The chain links TRBV27 to TRBJ2-7, with D unclear. The CDR3 extends over 15 amino acids. Between the trimmed V and J ends, which lost 4 bases and 0 bases, there was a span of 13 bases. The germline V gene has CDR1 MNHEY and CDR2 SMNVEV (reference sequence). The CDR3, as DNA: TGTGCCAGCAGTTCACTGGGGAAAAGCTCCTACGAGCAGTACTTC. Protein product: CASSSLGKSSYEQYF.

The rearrangement uses TRBV2 and TRBJ1-2; tentatively, D is TRBD1 (5 bases). This CDR3 has 12 amino acids. Trimming shortened V by 2 bases and J by 8 bases, and 9 bases separated the two germline ends. Germline lookup yields CDR1 SNHLY and CDR2 FYNNEI. In DNA, the CDR3 is TGTGCCAGCAGTGAAAGGGGCTGGGGCTACACCTTC. Its protein product is CASSERGWGYTF. The whole variable domain, filled in from reference TRBV2 and TRBJ1-2, reads EPEVTQTPSHQVTQMGQEVILRCVPISNHLYFYWYRQILGQKVEFLVSFYNNEISEKSEIFDDQFSVERPDGSNFTLKIRSTKLEDSAMYFCASSERGWGYTFGSGTRLTVV.

This chain joins TRBV4-2 and TRBJ2-7, with 13 positions matching TRBD2. The germline CDR1 and CDR2 sequences are LGHNA and YNFKEQ. J was trimmed by 1 base and V by 5 bases; bases with no gene match: 5. This CDR3 is built from 16 residues. The chain's CDR3 is CASSRGLAGESYEQYF. The CDR3 DNA reads as TGTGCCAGCAGCAGAGGACTAGCGGGGGAGTCCTACGAGCAGTACTTC.

This clone was picked up one time. The rearrangement joins TRBV4-1 to TRBJ2-3; D possibly corresponds to TRBD1 (6 bases). V lost 4 bases and J lost 6, with 14 bases in between. This CDR3 has 14 amino acids. CDR1 MGHRA and CDR2 YSYEKL come from the germline V gene. CDR3 residues: CASSLGGYFDTQYF. In DNA form, the CDR3 reads TGCGCCAGCAGCCTTGGGGGCTACTTTGATACGCAGTATTTT.

The genes are TRBV6-5 and TRBJ1-2, with a weak D call TRBD1 (5 bases). Germline assignment: CDR1 MNHEY and CDR2 SVGAGI. The CDR3 has 14 amino acids. The V end was cut by 6 bases, the J end by 5 bases, with 16 bases between. The CDR3 nucleotides read TGTGCCAGCAGCCGTACCGTCGACAGTTATGGCTACACCTTC. This codes for CASSRTVDSYGYTF.

This clone has a single count. Here the CDR3 reads CASSLDKVRTSLFSYNEQFF. Here the CDR3 DNA reads TGTGCCAGCAGCTTAGATAAAGTTAGAACTAGCCTTTTTTCCTACAATGAGCAGTTCTTC. The rearrangement uses TRBV11-2 and TRBJ2-1; D possibly corresponds to TRBD2 (6 bases). V lost 0 bases and J lost 1, with 22 bases in between. There are 20 residues in the CDR3. CDR1 and CDR2 (germline): SGHAT, FQNNGV.

The table lists this clone with a few counts. V is TRBV10-3 and J is TRBJ1-2, with 7 bases lining up with TRBD1. The CDR3 extends over 13 amino acids. V was pared by 8 bases and J by 0 bases, with 3 bases of the junction left unmatched. CDR1 is ENHRY, CDR2 SYGVKD, per germline. In DNA form, the CDR3 reads TGTGCCATCCCGGACAGGTCTAACTATGGCTACACCTTC. It yields the protein CAIPDRSNYGYTF.

This clone is a singleton in its sample. Other DNA sequences within the sample encode an identical CDR3. This chain links TRBV11-2 with TRBJ1-2; D gene uncertain. The germline gives CDR1 SGHAT, CDR2 FQNNGV. The CDR3 is made up of 13 amino acids. V dropped 1 base and J dropped 3 bases, with 6 bases sitting between them. The CDR3 DNA is TGTGCCAGCAGCTTAGCTGGGGACTATGGCTACACCTTC. Protein: CASSLAGDYGYTF.